The sequence of this T cell receptor beta chain was determined in a study of cytomegalovirus exposure and HLA in healthy donors. V lost 8 bases and J 3 bases, leaving 16 bases between the germline ends. This CDR3 spans 14 amino acids. The germline V gene encodes CDR1 LNHDA and CDR2 SQIVND (reference sequence). The PCR was carried out with 60 Vbeta primers and 13 Jbeta primers. The assay was immunoSEQ multiplex PCR, and TCRdb's table has in-frame clones only and misses some. The repertoire includes under 250,000 clones, over 80% of them detected once, and around 6% sits in the top ten. The receptor was derived from a man aged 40-55 years in good health and CMV-seropositive. The genes are TRBV19 and TRBJ1-2; no clear D. Sequenced sample: PBMCs. In DNA form, the CDR3 reads TGTGCCAGTTATTACGGCTCCGAGGACTATGGCTACACCTTC. Amino acid sequence: CASYYGSEDYGYTF.